This T cell receptor (beta chain) was retrieved from a study of beta chain features in type 1 diabetes. General observations from the study: Highly expressing activated T cells could be over-counted with a cDNA template. Shorter TCRB CDR3s, moderately but significantly so, were found in Type 1 diabetes patients in all four CD4+ subsets.

cDNA synthesis used the whole RNA isolate, giving expressed TCRB sequences. The data were produced by immunoSEQ multiplex PCR, yet TCRdb's version contains in-frame clones alone and is incomplete. Among 900,000 or so clones, roughly 16% were seen once, and the ten largest hold about 0.02%. CDR3 length: 14 amino acids. Deletions cut 0 bases from V and 6 bases from J, with 8 bases between. CDR1 is LGHNA, CDR2 YSLEER, per germline. This clone was found a few times. Its antigen is unknown. The clonotype comes from a woman aged 18-29 years in good health. The chain recombines TRBV4-3 with TRBJ2-2; D ambiguous. The sequenced sample was naive CD4+ T cells from blood. The CDR3: CASSQEFGSGELFF. The DNA of the CDR3 is TGCGCCAGCAGCCAAGAATTTGGGTCCGGGGAGCTGTTTTTT.